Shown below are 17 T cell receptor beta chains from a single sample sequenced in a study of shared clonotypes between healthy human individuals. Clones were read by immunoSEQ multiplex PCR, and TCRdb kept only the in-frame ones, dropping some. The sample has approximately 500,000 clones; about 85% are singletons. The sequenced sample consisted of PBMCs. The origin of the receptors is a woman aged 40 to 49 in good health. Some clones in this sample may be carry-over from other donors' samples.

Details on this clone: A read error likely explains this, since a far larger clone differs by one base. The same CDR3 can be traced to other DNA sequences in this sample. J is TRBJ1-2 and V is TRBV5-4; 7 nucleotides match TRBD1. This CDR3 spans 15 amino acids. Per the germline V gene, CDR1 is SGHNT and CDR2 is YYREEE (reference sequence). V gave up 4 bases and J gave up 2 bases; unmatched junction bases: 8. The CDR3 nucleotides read TGTGCCAGCAGCCCCTCAGGGGGTCAGAACTATGGCTACACCTTC. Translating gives CASSPSGGQNYGYTF.

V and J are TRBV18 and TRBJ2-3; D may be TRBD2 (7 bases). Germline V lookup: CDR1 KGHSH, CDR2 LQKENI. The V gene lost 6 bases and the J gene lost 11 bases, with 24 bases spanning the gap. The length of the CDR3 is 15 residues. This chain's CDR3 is CASSHEGGRATVQYF. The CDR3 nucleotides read TGTGCCAGCTCTCACGAGGGGGGGCGCGCGACTGTGCAGTATTTT.

CDR3 nucleotides: TGTGCCAGCAGCCCCGGCGGGCTAGCGGGCCCCAAGAGATCCCAGTACTTC. The encoded protein is CASSPGGLAGPKRSQYF. The V call is TRBV27, the J call TRBJ2-5; 8 positions agree with TRBD2. Germline values: CDR1 MNHEY, CDR2 SMNVEV (reference sequence). CDR3 length equals 17 residues. Germline trimming cut 6 bases from V and 9 bases from J; bases unmatched to any gene: 21.

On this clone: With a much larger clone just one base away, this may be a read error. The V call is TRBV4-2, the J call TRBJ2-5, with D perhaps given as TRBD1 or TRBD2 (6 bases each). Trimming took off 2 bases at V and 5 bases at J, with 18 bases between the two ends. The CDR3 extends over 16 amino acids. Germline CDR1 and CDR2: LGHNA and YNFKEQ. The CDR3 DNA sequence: TGTGCCAGCAGCCAATGGGGGGCGGGCGACGGGGAGACCCAGTACTTC. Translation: CASSQWGAGDGETQYF.

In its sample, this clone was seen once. The CDR3 nucleotides read TGTGCCAGCAGTGAGGGACAGAGCTTTTATGAAAAACTGTTTTTT. It codes for CASSEGQSFYEKLFF. The chain links TRBV28 to TRBJ1-4, with TRBD1 matching 7 bases. Trimming removed 5 bases from V and 6 bases from J; junction bases left unmatched: 9. This CDR3 has 15 residues. Germline values: CDR1 MDHEN, CDR2 SYDVKM.

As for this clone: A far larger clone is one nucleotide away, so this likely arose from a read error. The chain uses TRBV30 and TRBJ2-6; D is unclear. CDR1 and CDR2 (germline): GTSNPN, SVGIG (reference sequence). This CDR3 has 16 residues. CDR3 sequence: CTWSRIGSVGANVLTF. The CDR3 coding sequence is TGTACCTGGAGTCGCATCGGGTCCGTCGGGGCCAACGTCCTGACTTTC.

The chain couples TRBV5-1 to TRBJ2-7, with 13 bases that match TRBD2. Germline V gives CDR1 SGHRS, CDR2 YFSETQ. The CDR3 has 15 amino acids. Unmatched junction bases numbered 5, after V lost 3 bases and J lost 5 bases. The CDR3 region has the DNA TGCGCCAGCAGCTGGACTAGCGGGAGTAGGGACGAGCAGTACTTC. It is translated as CASSWTSGSRDEQYF.

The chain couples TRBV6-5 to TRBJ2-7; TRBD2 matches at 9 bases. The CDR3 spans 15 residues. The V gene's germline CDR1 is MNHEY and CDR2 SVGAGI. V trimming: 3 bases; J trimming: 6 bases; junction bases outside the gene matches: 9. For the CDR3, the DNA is TGTGCCAGCAGTTATATTGCGGGAGGGCCCTCCGAGCAGTACTTC. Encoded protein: CASSYIAGGPSEQYF.

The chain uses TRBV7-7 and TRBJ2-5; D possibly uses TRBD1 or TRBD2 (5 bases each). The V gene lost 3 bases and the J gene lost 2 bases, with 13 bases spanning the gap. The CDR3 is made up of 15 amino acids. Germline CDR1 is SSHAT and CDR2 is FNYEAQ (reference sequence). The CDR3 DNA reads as TGTGCCAGCAGCTTGGGGGTAGGTCTTCAAGAGACCCAGTACTTC. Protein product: CASSLGVGLQETQYF.

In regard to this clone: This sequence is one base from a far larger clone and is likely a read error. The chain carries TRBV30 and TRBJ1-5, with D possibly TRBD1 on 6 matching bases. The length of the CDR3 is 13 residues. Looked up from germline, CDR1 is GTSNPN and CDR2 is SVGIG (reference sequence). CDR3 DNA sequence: TGTGCCTGGAGCAACGGGGGCAATAAGCCCCAGCATTTT. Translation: CAWSNGGNKPQHF.

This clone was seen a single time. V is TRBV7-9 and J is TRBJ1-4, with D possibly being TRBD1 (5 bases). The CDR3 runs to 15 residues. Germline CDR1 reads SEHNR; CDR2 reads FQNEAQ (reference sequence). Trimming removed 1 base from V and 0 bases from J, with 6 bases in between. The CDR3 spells CASSLVGATNEKLFF. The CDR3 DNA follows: TGTGCCAGCAGCTTAGTGGGGGCAACTAATGAAAAACTGTTTTTT.

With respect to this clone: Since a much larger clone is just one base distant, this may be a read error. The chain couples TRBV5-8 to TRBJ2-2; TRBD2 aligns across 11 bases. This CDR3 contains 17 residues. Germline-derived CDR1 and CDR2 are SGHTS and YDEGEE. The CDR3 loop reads CASSSLGTSGSTGEPFF. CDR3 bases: TGTGCCAGCAGCTCCCTCGGGACTAGCGGTTCCACCGGGGAGCCGTTTTTT.

DNA of the CDR3: TGTGCCAGCAGTGACGGGGCAGGGGGCAATGAGCAGTTCTTC. Protein product: CASSDGAGGNEQFF. The chain has TRBV6-4 and TRBJ2-1; 7 bases align to TRBD1. Germline-derived CDR1 and CDR2 are MRHNA and SNTAGT. The CDR3 covers 14 residues. With V trimmed by 2 bases and J by 6 bases, 4 bases remained unmatched.

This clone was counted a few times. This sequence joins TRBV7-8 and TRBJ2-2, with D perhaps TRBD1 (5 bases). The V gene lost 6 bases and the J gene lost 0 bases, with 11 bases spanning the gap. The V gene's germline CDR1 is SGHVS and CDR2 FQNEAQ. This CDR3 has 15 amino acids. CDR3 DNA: TGTGCCAGCAGACTCGACAGCGCGAACACCGGGGAGCTGTTTTTT. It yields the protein CASRLDSANTGELFF.

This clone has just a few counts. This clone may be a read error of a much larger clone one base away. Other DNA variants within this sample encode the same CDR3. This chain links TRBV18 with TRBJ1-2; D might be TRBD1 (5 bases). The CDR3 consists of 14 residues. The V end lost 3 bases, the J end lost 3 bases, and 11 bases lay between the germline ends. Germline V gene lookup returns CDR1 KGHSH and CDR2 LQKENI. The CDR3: CASSPTDRDYGYTF. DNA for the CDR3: TGTGCCAGCTCACCGACCGACAGAGACTATGGCTACACCTTC.

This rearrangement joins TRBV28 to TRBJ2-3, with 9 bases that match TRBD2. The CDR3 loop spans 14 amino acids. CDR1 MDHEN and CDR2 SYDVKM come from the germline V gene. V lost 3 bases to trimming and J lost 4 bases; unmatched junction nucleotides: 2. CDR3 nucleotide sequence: TGTGCCAGCAGTTTTAGCGGGAGATCAGATACGCAGTATTTT. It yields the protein CASSFSGRSDTQYF.

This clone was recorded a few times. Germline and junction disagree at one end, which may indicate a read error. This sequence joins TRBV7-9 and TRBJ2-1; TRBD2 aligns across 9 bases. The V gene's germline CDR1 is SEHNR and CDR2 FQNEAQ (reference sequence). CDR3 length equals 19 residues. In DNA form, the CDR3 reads TGTGTCAGCAGCTTAGAGGGCGGGAGGGCCCCAAGCTCCTACAATGAGCAGTTCTTC. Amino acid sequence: CVSSLEGGRAPSSYNEQFF.